The TCR beta chain under discussion was sequenced for a study of blood T cell repertoires in COVID-19. The table came from immunoSEQ multiplex PCR; TCRdb's copy has only in-frame clones and leaves some out. Here the sample spans fewer than 400,000 clones, 85% to 90% being singletons. The specimen sequenced was peripheral blood. This sequence originates from a human donor in a cohort sampled during active COVID-19.

The CDR3, as DNA: TGTGTCTCCGGGGGGGACTACCAAGAGACCCAGTACTTC. Protein: CVSGGDYQETQYF. V and J are TRBV2 and TRBJ2-5, with 8 positions matching TRBD2. There are 13 residues in the CDR3. Germline V gene data show CDR1 as SNHLY and CDR2 as FYNNEI.